This TCR beta chain originates from a study of cytomegalovirus exposure and HLA in healthy donors. There are 15 residues in the CDR3. CDR1 is MNHNS, CDR2 SASEGT, per germline. Germline trimming cut 1 base from V and 1 base from J; bases unmatched to any gene: 4. Vbeta (60) and Jbeta (13) primers were used in the PCR. The protocol was immunoSEQ multiplex PCR, while the TCRdb copy is restricted to in-frame clones and leaves out a portion. The profile shows about 190,000 clones, roughly 80% of them singletons. J is TRBJ2-7 and V is TRBV6-1, with 7 bases identical to TRBD1. This receptor was identified in a woman aged 18 to 35 in good health and CMV-seronegative. Material for sequencing was PBMCs. This chain's CDR3 is CASSEEQGDSYEQYF. The CDR3 DNA reads as TGTGCCAGCAGTGAAGAGCAGGGGGATTCCTACGAGCAGTACTTC.